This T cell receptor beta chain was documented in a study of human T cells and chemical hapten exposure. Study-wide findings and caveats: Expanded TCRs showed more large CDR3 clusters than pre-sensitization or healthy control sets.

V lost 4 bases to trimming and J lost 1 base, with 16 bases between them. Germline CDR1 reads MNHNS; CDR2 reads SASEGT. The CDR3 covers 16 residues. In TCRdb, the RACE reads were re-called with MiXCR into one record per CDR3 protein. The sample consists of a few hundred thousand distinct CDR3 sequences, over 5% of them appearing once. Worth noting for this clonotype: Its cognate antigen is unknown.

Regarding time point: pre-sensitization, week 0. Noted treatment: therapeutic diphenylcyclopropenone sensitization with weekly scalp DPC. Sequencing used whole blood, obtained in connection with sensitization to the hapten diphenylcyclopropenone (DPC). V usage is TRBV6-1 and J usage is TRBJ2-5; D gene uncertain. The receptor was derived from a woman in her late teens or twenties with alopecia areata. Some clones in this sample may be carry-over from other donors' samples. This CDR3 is CASSARVTALQETQYF. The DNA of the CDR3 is TGTGCCAGCAGTGCCCGTGTAACAGCCCTCCAAGAGACCCAGTACTTC.